This TCR beta chain is drawn from a study of T cells after yellow fever vaccination. Whole-study findings and limits: Clonotype sharing between CD4 and CD8 compartments was small. Abundant clonotypes from the bulk population could contaminate FACS-sorted repertoires. A large majority of primary-vaccination clones showed up again after the booster (about 96% CD4, around 90% CD8).

Making TCR cDNA involved 5'RACE template switching, which added UMIs and a universal primer site. A single record per CDR3 protein comes from TCRdb applying MiXCR to the 5' RACE reads. This table has about 320,000 distinct CDR3 sequences, around 4.4% appearing once. This clonotype has a count of ten or more. Antigen: not known. The TCR was taken from a man aged 18 to 30 who received the YFV17D yellow fever vaccine. The sequencing used PBMCs, collected 15 days after the yellow fever booster vaccination.

CDR3 in DNA: TGTGCCAGCACTAGAAGGACAGGCACCATGAACACCGGGGAGCTGTTTTTT. It translates to CASTRRTGTMNTGELFF. The rearrangement joins TRBV6-5 to TRBJ2-2; 7 bases are a match to TRBD1. The CDR3 contains 17 residues. CDR1 and CDR2 from the germline V gene are MNHEY and SVGAGI. Trimming at V came to 7 bases and at J to 1 base, leaving 12 bases not matched to a gene.